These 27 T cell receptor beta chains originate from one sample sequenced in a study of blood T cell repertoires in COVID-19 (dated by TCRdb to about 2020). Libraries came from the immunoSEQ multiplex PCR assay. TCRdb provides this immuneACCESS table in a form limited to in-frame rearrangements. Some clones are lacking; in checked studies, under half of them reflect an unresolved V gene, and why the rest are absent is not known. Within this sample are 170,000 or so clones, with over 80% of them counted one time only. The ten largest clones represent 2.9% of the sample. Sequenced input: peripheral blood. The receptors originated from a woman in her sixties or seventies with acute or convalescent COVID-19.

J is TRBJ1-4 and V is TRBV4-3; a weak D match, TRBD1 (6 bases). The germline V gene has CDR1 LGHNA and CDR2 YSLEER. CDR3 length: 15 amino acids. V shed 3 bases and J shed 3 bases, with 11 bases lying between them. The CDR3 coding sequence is TGCGCCAGCAGCCAGCGCACAGGGCCTAATGAAAAACTGTTTTTT. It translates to CASSQRTGPNEKLFF.

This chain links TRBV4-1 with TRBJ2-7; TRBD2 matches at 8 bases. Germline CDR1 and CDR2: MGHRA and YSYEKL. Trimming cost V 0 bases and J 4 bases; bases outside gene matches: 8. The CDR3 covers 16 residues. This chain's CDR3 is CASSQDEESGGYEQYF. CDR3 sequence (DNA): TGCGCCAGCAGCCAAGATGAAGAAAGCGGGGGTTACGAGCAGTACTTC.

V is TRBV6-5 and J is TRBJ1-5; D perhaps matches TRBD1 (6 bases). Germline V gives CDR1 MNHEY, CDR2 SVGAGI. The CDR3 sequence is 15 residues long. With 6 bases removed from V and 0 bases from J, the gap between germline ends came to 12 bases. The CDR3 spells CASSDGTTSNQPQHF. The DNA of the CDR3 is TGTGCCAGCAGCGACGGGACAACTAGCAATCAGCCCCAGCATTTT.

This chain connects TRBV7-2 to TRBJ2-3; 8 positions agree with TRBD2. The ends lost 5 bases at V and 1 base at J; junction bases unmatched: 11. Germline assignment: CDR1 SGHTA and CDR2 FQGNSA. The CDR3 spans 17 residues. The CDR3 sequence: CASSQAPAGERTDTQYF. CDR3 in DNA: TGTGCCAGCAGCCAAGCCCCAGCGGGGGAGCGCACAGATACGCAGTATTTT. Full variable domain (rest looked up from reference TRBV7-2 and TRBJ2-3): GAGVSQSPSNKVTEKGKDVELRCDPISGHTALYWYRQSLGQGLEFLIYFQGNSAPDKSGLPSDRFSAERTGGSVSTLTIQRTQQEDSAVYLCASSQAPAGERTDTQYFGPGTRLTVL.

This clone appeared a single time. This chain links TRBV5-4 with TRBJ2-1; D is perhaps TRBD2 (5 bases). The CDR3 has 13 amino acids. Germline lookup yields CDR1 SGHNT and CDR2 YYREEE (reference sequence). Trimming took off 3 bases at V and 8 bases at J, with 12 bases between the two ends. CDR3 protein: CASSSSGVDEQFF. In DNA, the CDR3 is TGTGCCAGCAGCTCGTCCGGGGTAGATGAGCAGTTCTTC.

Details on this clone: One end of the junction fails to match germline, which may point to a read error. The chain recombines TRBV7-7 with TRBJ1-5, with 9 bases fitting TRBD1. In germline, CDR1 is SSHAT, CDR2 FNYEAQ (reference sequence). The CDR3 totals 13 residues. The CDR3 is CASSRDRDQPQHF. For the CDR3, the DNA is TGTGCTAGCAGCCGGGACAGGGATCAGCCCCAGCATTTT. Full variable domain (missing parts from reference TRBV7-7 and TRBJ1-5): GAGVSQSPRYKVTKRGQDVTLRCDPISSHATLYWYQQALGQGPEFLTYFNYEAQPDKSGLPSDRFSAERPEGSISTLTIQRTEQRDSAMYRCASSRDRDQPQHFGDGTRLSIL.

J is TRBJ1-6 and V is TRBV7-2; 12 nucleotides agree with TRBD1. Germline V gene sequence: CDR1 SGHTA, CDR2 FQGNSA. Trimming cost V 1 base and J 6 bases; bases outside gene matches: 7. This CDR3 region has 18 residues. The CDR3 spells CASSLGRDRGRTNSPLHF. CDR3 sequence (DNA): TGTGCCAGCAGCTTAGGAAGGGACAGGGGGCGGACTAATTCACCCCTCCACTTT.

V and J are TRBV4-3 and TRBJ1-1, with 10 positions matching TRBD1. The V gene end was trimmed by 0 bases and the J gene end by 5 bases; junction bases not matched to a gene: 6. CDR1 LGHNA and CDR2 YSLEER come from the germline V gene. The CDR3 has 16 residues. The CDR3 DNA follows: TGCGCCAGCAGCCAAGATCTCGGGACAGGGGATACTGAAGCTTTCTTT. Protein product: CASSQDLGTGDTEAFF.

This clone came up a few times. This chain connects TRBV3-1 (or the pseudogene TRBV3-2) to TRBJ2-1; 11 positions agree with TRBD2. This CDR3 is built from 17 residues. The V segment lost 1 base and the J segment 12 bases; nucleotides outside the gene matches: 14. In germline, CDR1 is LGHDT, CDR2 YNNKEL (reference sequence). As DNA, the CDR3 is TGTGCCAGCAGCCAAGTGGGGACTAGCGGTCCGGCTAGGTCGCAGTTCTTC. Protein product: CASSQVGTSGPARSQFF.

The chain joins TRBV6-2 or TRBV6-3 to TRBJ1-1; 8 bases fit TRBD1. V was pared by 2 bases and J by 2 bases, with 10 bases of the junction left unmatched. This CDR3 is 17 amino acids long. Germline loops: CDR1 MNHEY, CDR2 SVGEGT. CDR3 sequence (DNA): TGTGCCAGCAGTTACACCGCGACAGGGGCCCCCAACACTGAAGCTTTCTTT. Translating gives CASSYTATGAPNTEAFF.

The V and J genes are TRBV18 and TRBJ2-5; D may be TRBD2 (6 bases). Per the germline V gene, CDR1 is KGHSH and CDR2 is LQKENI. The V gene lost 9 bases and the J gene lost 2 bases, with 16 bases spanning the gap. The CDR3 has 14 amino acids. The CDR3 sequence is CASSFLAVQETQYF. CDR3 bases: TGTGCCAGTTCCTTTTTAGCGGTTCAAGAGACCCAGTACTTC.

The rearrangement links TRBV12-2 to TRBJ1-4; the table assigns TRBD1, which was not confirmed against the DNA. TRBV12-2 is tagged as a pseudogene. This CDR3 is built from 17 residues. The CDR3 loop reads CASRLPDSPATNEKLFF. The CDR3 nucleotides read TGTGCAAGTCGGCTCCCAGACAGTCCGGCAACTAATGAAAAACTGTTTTTT.

The CDR3 DNA is TGTGCCAGCAGCATGGGACAGGGCACTGAAGCTTTCTTT. This codes for CASSMGQGTEAFF. The chain has TRBV7-2 and TRBJ1-1; 9 nucleotides line up with TRBD1. Germline V lookup: CDR1 SGHTA, CDR2 FQGNSA. The CDR3 sequence is 13 residues long. With 5 bases clipped from V and 4 bases from J, the junction kept 2 bases outside the gene matches.

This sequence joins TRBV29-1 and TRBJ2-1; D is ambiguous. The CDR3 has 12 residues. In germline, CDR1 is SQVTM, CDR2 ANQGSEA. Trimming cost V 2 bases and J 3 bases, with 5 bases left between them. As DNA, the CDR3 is TGCAGCGTTGAATCAGGCTACAATGAGCAGTTCTTC. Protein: CSVESGYNEQFF.

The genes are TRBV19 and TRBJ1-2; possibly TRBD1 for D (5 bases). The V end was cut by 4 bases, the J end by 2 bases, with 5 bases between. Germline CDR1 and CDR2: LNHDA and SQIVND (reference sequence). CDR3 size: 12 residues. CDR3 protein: CASSNRNYGYTF. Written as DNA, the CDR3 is TGTGCCAGTAGTAACAGGAACTATGGCTACACCTTC.

The CDR3 protein is CATSDMNSGTGELFF. The CDR3 DNA follows: TGTGCCACCAGTGATATGAACTCTGGCACCGGGGAGCTGTTTTTT. The V call is TRBV24-1, the J call TRBJ2-2; no firm D call. The germline V gene encodes CDR1 KGHDR and CDR2 SFDVKD. The CDR3 has 15 amino acids. Trimming removed 3 bases at V and 4 bases at J, with 11 bases between.

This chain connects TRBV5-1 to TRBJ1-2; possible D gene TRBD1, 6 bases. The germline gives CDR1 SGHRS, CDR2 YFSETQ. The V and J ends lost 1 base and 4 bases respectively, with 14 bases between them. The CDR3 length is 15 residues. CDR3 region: CASSLLGQGSYGYTF. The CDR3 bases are TGCGCCAGCAGCTTGCTCGGGCAGGGGTCCTATGGCTACACCTTC.

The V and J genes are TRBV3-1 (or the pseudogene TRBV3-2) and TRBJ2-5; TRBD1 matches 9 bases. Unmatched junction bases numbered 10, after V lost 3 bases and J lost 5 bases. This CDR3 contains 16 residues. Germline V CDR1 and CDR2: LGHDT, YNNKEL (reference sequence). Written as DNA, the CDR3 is TGTGCCAGCAGCCAGTCGGGGACAGGGATTAGTGAGACCCAGTACTTC. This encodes CASSQSGTGISETQYF.

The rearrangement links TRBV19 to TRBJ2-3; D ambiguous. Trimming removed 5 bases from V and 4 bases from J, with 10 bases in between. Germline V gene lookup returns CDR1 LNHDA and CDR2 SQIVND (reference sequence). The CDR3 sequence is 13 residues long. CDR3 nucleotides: TGTGCCAGTAGTGTACGGGTTGCAGATACGCAGTATTTT. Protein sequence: CASSVRVADTQYF.

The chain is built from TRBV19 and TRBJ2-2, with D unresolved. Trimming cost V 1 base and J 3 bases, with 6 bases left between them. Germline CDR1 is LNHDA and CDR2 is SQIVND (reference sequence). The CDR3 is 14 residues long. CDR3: CASSIVSYTGELFF. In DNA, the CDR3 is TGTGCCAGTAGTATAGTCAGTTACACCGGGGAGCTGTTTTTT. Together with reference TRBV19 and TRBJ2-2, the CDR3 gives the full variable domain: DGGITQSPKYLFRKEGQNVTLSCEQNLNHDAMYWYRQDPGQGLRLIYYSQIVNDFQKGDIAEGYSVSREKKESFPLTVTSAQKNPTAFYLCASSIVSYTGELFFGEGSRLTVL.

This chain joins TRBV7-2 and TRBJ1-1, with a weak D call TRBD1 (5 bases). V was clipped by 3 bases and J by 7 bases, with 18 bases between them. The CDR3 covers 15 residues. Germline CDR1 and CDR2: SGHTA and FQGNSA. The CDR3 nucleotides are TGTGCCAGCAGCTTCGACATGACAGTCAGGGTTGAAGCTTTCTTT. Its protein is CASSFDMTVRVEAFF.

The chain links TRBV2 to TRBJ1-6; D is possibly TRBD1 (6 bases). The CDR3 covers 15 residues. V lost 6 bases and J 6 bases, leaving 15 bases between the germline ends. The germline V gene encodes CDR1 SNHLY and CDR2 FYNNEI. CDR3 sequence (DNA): TGTGCCAGCAGGGGGGACATTCAGGCTAATTCACCCCTCCACTTT. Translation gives CASRGDIQANSPLHF.

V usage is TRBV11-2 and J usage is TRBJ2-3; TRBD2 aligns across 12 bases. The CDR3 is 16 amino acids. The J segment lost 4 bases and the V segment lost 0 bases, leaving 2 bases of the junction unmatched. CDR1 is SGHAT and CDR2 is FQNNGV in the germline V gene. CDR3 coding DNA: TGTGCCAGCAGCTTAGAGGCTAGCGGGGGGGCAGATACGCAGTATTTT. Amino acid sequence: CASSLEASGGADTQYF.

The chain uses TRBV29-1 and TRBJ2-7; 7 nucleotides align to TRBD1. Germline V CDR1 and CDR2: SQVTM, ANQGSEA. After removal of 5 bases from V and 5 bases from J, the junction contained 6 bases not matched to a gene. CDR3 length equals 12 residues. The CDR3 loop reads CSVKIQGDEQYF. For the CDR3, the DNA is TGCAGCGTTAAGATTCAGGGGGACGAGCAGTACTTC.

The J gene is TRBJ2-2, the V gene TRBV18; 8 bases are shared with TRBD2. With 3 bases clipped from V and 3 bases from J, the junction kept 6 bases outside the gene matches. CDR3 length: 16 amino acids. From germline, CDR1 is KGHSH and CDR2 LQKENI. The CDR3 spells CASSPPTAGDTGELFF. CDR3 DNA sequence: TGTGCCAGCTCACCCCCGACAGCGGGGGACACCGGGGAGCTGTTTTTT. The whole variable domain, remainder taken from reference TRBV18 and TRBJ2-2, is NAGVMQNPRHLVRRRGQEARLRCSPMKGHSHVYWYRQLPEEGLKFMVYLQKENIIDESGMPKERFSAEFPKEGPSILRIQQVVRGDSAAYFCASSPPTAGDTGELFFGEGSRLTVL.

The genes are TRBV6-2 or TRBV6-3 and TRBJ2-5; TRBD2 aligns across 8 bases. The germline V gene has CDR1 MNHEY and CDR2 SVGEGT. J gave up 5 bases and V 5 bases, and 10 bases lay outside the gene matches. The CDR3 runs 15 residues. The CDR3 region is CASSTPGLGRETQYF. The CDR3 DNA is TGTGCCAGCAGTACCCCGGGACTAGGGAGGGAGACCCAGTACTTC.

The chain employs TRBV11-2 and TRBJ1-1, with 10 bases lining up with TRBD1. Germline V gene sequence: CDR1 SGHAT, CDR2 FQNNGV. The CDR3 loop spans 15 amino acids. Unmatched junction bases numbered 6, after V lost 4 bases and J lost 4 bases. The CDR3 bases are TGTGCCAGCAGCTCCGGGACAGGGGTAGGCACTGAAGCTTTCTTT. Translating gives CASSSGTGVGTEAFF.